Below are 27 T cell receptor beta chains sequenced from a single sample in a study of control samples from healthy donors and cancer patients. The assay was immunoSEQ multiplex PCR, and TCRdb's table has in-frame clones only and misses some. The sample includes about 250,000 clones, almost 85% seen only once; the top ten take about 14%. The sample comprised PBMCs. The receptors derive from a woman aged 55-70 years with lung cancer.

The count of this clone is one. V usage is TRBV19 and J usage is TRBJ2-7; 9 positions agree with TRBD1. This CDR3 is 14 amino acids long. The germline V gene has CDR1 LNHDA and CDR2 SQIVND (reference sequence). V lost 4 bases and J lost 7; bases outside the gene matches: 8. CDR3 region: CASSTTQGAGEQYF. The DNA for the CDR3 is TGTGCCAGTAGTACCACACAGGGGGCTGGAGAGCAGTACTTC.

The V gene is TRBV2, the J gene TRBJ2-1; 12 bases line up with TRBD2. The CDR3 has 16 residues. Germline CDR1 and CDR2: SNHLY and FYNNEI. J was trimmed by 8 bases and V by 5 bases; bases with no gene match: 10. The CDR3 here is CASSMTSGGRGHEQFF. CDR3 nucleotides: TGTGCCAGCAGTATGACTAGCGGGGGTCGAGGACATGAGCAGTTCTTC.

This chain joins TRBV5-6 and TRBJ2-6, with a weak D call TRBD2 (6 bases). The CDR3 loop spans 13 amino acids. The ends were cut back, 4 bases at V and 17 bases at J, with 19 bases in the middle. Looked up from germline, CDR1 is SGHDT and CDR2 is YYEEEE. CDR3 coding DNA: TGTGCCAGCAGCCCCGCGGGATGGCCAGTCATGACTTTC. Residues: CASSPAGWPVMTF. The variable domain in full, completed from reference TRBV5-6 and TRBJ2-6, reads DAGVTQSPTHLIKTRGQQVTLRCSPKSGHDTVSWYQQALGQGPQFIFQYYEEEERQRGNFPDRFSGHQFPNYSSELNVNALLLGDSALYLCASSPAGWPVMTFGAGSRLTVL.

Concerning this clone: This sample includes further DNA sequences coding for the same CDR3. The rearrangement uses TRBV5-1 and TRBJ1-2; a possible D gene is TRBD1 (5 bases). The germline CDR1 and CDR2 sequences are SGHRS and YFSETQ. V dropped 2 bases and J dropped 5 bases, with 13 bases sitting between them. This CDR3 is built from 14 residues. Written as DNA, the CDR3 is TGCGCCAGCAGCTTTGAAGGGGCGGTGTATGGCTACACCTTC. Residues: CASSFEGAVYGYTF.

The gene calls are TRBV3-1 (or the pseudogene TRBV3-2) and TRBJ1-5, with D maybe TRBD1 (6 bases). Germline V gives CDR1 LGHDT, CDR2 YNNKEL (reference sequence). This CDR3 region has 14 residues. Trimming pared 3 bases from V and 4 bases from J, leaving 10 bases between. The CDR3 reads CASSHRQGNQPQHF. The CDR3, as DNA: TGTGCCAGCAGCCATCGCCAGGGGAATCAGCCCCAGCATTTT.

This chain uses TRBV19 with TRBJ1-1, with TRBD1 as a possible D gene (5 bases). V was trimmed by 6 bases and J by 4 bases, leaving 12 bases between them. Germline V gene sequence: CDR1 LNHDA, CDR2 SQIVND (reference sequence). The CDR3 consists of 13 residues. Here the CDR3 DNA reads TGTGCCAGTAGCCCAGGGTTCGGCACTGAAGCTTTCTTT. It yields the protein CASSPGFGTEAFF.

This clone has just a few counts. The chain links TRBV18 to TRBJ1-4; 11 bases fit TRBD1. Germline CDR1 is KGHSH and CDR2 is LQKENI. Unmatched junction bases numbered 2, after V lost 1 base and J lost 7 bases. There are 15 residues in the CDR3. The CDR3 region is CASSPLGTGGEKLFF. The CDR3 DNA reads TGTGCCAGCTCACCACTTGGGACAGGGGGTGAAAAACTGTTTTTT.

The chain uses TRBV7-9 and TRBJ2-7, with D perhaps assigned TRBD1 or TRBD2 (5 bases each). The V and J ends lost 7 bases and 5 bases respectively, with 18 bases between them. Germline CDR1 SEHNR, CDR2 FQNEAQ (reference sequence). The CDR3 contains 14 residues. The CDR3 sequence is CASMGRGAINEQYF. The CDR3 bases are TGTGCCAGCATGGGACGTGGGGCGATCAACGAGCAGTACTTC.

This rearrangement joins TRBV3-1 (or the pseudogene TRBV3-2) to TRBJ2-2; possible D gene TRBD2, 6 bases. Germline CDR1 reads LGHDT; CDR2 reads YNNKEL (reference sequence). The CDR3 totals 15 residues. V lost 8 bases and J lost 2, with 15 bases in between. The CDR3 reads CASSGLALNTGELFF. The CDR3 nucleotides read TGTGCCAGCTCGGGACTCGCCTTAAACACCGGGGAGCTGTTTTTT.

The chain is built from TRBV6-1 and TRBJ2-7; D may match TRBD1 or TRBD2 (6 bases each). CDR1 is MNHNS and CDR2 is SASEGT in the germline V gene. Trimming took off 0 bases at V and 3 bases at J, with 18 bases between the two ends. CDR3 size: 17 residues. CDR3 in DNA: TGTGCCAGCAGTGAAGCTCCATCCGGGGGCTACTACTACGAGCAGTACTTC. This translates into CASSEAPSGGYYYEQYF.

The chain couples TRBV19 to TRBJ1-2; D may be TRBD1 (5 bases). The germline V and J ends were trimmed by 10 bases and 4 bases, with 19 bases remaining between them. CDR1 and CDR2 from the germline V gene are LNHDA and SQIVND (reference sequence). The length of the CDR3 is 14 residues. CDR3 region: CATPDTGGPYGYTF. The CDR3 DNA follows: TGTGCCACCCCGGACACCGGTGGCCCCTATGGCTACACCTTC.

V usage is TRBV9 and J usage is TRBJ2-1; D may be TRBD2 (6 bases). This CDR3 is built from 17 residues. Germline CDR1 and CDR2: SGDLS and YYNGEE. Trimming stripped 0 bases from V and 3 bases from J, with 16 bases between. CDR3 in DNA: TGTGCCAGCAGCGTAGATACGGGACTCACGGACTACAATGAGCAGTTCTTC. It is translated as CASSVDTGLTDYNEQFF. Filled out from reference TRBV9 and TRBJ2-1, the complete variable domain reads DSGVTQTPKHLITATGQRVTLRCSPRSGDLSVYWYQQSLDQGLQFLIQYYNGEERAKGNILERFSAQQFPDLHSELNLSSLELGDSALYFCASSVDTGLTDYNEQFFGPGTRLTVL.

This chain uses TRBV18 with TRBJ2-5, with a weak D call TRBD2 (5 bases). Trimming left V 0 bases short and J 3 bases short, with 11 bases between. CDR3 length: 15 residues. Germline values: CDR1 KGHSH, CDR2 LQKENI. In nucleotides, the CDR3 is TGTGCCAGCTCACCACCGGAAAGCGGAGAAGAGACCCAGTACTTC. Translating it yields CASSPPESGEETQYF.

The chain uses TRBV5-1 and TRBJ2-5; unclear D gene. The germline V and J ends were trimmed by 0 bases and 5 bases, with 8 bases remaining between them. Germline-derived CDR1 and CDR2 are SGHRS and YFSETQ. The CDR3 covers 13 residues. This chain's CDR3 is CASSLGPTETQYF. In DNA form, the CDR3 reads TGCGCCAGCAGCTTGGGCCCGACGGAGACCCAGTACTTC.

This chain connects TRBV7-9 to TRBJ2-1; possible D gene TRBD2, 7 bases. The CDR3 extends over 15 amino acids. V shed 3 bases and J shed 5 bases, with 14 bases lying between them. CDR1 is SEHNR and CDR2 is FQNEAQ in the germline V gene (reference sequence). CDR3 in DNA: TGTGCCAGCAGCTTGGGGGCTAGCGGTAACAATGAGCAGTTCTTC. Its protein is CASSLGASGNNEQFF.

The rearrangement uses TRBV28 and TRBJ2-7; TRBD1 aligns across 10 bases. J gave up 5 bases and V 4 bases, and 8 bases lay outside the gene matches. Germline assignment: CDR1 MDHEN and CDR2 SYDVKM. This CDR3 is 15 amino acids long. CDR3 bases: TGTGCCAGCAGTTCAAGGGGACAGGGGAGCGACGAGCAGTACTTC. The encoded protein is CASSSRGQGSDEQYF.

The genes are TRBV4-2 and TRBJ1-4, with D perhaps TRBD1 (6 bases). The germline gives CDR1 LGHNA, CDR2 YNFKEQ. V was trimmed by 4 bases and J by 5 bases, leaving 14 bases between them. The CDR3 is made up of 15 amino acids. CDR3 in amino acids: CASSLDQGRNEKLFF. As DNA, the CDR3 is TGTGCCAGCAGCCTAGATCAGGGGAGAAATGAAAAACTGTTTTTT.

To note about this clone: The same CDR3 also results from other DNA sequences found in this sample. V and J are TRBV3-1 (or the pseudogene TRBV3-2) and TRBJ1-1, with D unclear. V was clipped by 0 bases and J by 8 bases, with 7 bases between them. The CDR3 runs 12 residues. CDR1 is LGHDT and CDR2 is YNNKEL in the germline V gene (reference sequence). CDR3 protein: CASSQDVGEAFF. CDR3 sequence (DNA): TGTGCCAGCAGCCAAGATGTGGGAGAAGCTTTCTTT.

The chain recombines TRBV11-2 with TRBJ1-2; no firm D call. The CDR3 spans 16 residues. Trimming removed 1 base from V and 2 bases from J, with 14 bases in between. The germline CDR1 and CDR2 sequences are SGHAT and FQNNGV. CDR3 in DNA: TGTGCCAGCAGCTTAGGCCCCCAGAGCCCCAACTATGGCTACACCTTC. Amino acids: CASSLGPQSPNYGYTF. The whole variable domain, filled in from reference TRBV11-2 and TRBJ1-2, reads EAGVAQSPRYKIIEKRQSVAFWCNPISGHATLYWYQQILGQGPKLLIQFQNNGVVDDSQLPKDRFSAERLKGVDSTLKIQPAKLEDSAVYLCASSLGPQSPNYGYTFGSGTRLTVV.

The chain carries TRBV28 and TRBJ1-5; no clear D. Trimming took off 3 bases at V and 3 bases at J, with 12 bases between the two ends. The CDR3 spans 15 residues. Germline CDR1 and CDR2: MDHEN and SYDVKM. CDR3 coding DNA: TGTGCCAGCAGTTTCGGAGTCAATAACAATCAGCCCCAGCATTTT. It encodes CASSFGVNNNQPQHF.

This chain uses TRBV9 with TRBJ1-1; D unresolved. CDR3 size: 16 residues. V dropped 0 bases and J dropped 4 bases, with 16 bases sitting between them. CDR1 is SGDLS and CDR2 is YYNGEE in the germline V gene. This chain's CDR3 is CASSVVGRESGTEAFF. The CDR3 nucleotides are TGTGCCAGCAGCGTAGTCGGTCGGGAGAGCGGCACTGAAGCTTTCTTT.

This clone was seen only a few times. V and J are TRBV6-1 and TRBJ2-1; 10 bases map to TRBD1. The CDR3 spans 17 residues. Looked up from germline, CDR1 is MNHNS and CDR2 is SASEGT. The V gene end was trimmed by 4 bases and the J gene end by 8 bases; junction bases not matched to a gene: 14. CDR3 nucleotides: TGTGCCAGCAGTGGGGATGTGGACAGGGGGAACGACGATGAGCAGTTCTTC. The encoded protein is CASSGDVDRGNDDEQFF.

V usage is TRBV28 and J usage is TRBJ1-2; 7 bases are shared with TRBD1. The CDR3 extends over 13 amino acids. The germline CDR1 and CDR2 sequences are MDHEN and SYDVKM. Trimming took 7 bases from V and 4 from J; bases not matched to a gene: 6. The CDR3 DNA reads as TGTGCCAGCACAGACAGGGTTGGCTATGGCTACACCTTC. It encodes CASTDRVGYGYTF.

V and J are TRBV5-5 and TRBJ1-1; perhaps TRBD1 as D (5 bases). The V gene lost 3 bases and the J gene lost 0 bases, with 15 bases spanning the gap. This CDR3 region has 16 residues. Germline CDR1 and CDR2: SGHKS and YYEKEE (reference sequence). CDR3 amino acids: CASSSGPTRLNTEAFF. CDR3 DNA: TGTGCCAGCAGCTCGGGACCCACGAGACTGAACACTGAAGCTTTCTTT. The full variable domain, with the rest looked up from reference TRBV5-5 and TRBJ1-1, is DAGVTQSPTHLIKTRGQQVTLRCSPISGHKSVSWYQQVLGQGPQFIFQYYEKEERGRGNFPDRFSARQFPNYSSELNVNALLLGDSALYLCASSSGPTRLNTEAFFGQGTRLTVV.

This clone was picked up one time. Other nucleotide sequences in the sample specify the same CDR3. The genes are TRBV11-2 and TRBJ2-1; no reliable D call. CDR3 length: 14 amino acids. Germline V lookup: CDR1 SGHAT, CDR2 FQNNGV. V was shortened by 1 base and J by 0 bases, with 4 bases between the two germline ends. CDR3 coding DNA: TGTGCCAGCAGCTTAGGGAGCTCCTACAATGAGCAGTTCTTC. Protein sequence: CASSLGSSYNEQFF.

The chain carries TRBV6-5 and TRBJ1-2, with a possible D match to TRBD1 (6 bases). Trimming took off 4 bases at V and 4 bases at J, with 16 bases between the two ends. The length of the CDR3 is 15 residues. In germline, CDR1 is MNHEY, CDR2 SVGAGI. CDR3 sequence: CASSFGQIGGYGYTF. Here the CDR3 DNA reads TGTGCCAGCAGTTTCGGACAGATTGGCGGCTATGGCTACACCTTC.

V is TRBV28 and J is TRBJ1-1, with no clear D. V dropped 6 bases and J dropped 0 bases, with 8 bases sitting between them. The V gene's germline CDR1 is MDHEN and CDR2 SYDVKM. The CDR3 spans 13 residues. CDR3 sequence reads: CASRPTVNTEAFF. In DNA form, the CDR3 reads TGTGCCAGCAGGCCAACGGTGAACACTGAAGCTTTCTTT. The full variable domain, in which reference TRBV28 and TRBJ1-1 provide the parts outside the CDR3, is DVKVTQSSRYLVKRTGEKVFLECVQDMDHENMFWYRQDPGLGLRLIYFSYDVKMKEKGDIPEGYSVSREKKERFSLILESASTNQTSMYLCASRPTVNTEAFFGQGTRLTVV.